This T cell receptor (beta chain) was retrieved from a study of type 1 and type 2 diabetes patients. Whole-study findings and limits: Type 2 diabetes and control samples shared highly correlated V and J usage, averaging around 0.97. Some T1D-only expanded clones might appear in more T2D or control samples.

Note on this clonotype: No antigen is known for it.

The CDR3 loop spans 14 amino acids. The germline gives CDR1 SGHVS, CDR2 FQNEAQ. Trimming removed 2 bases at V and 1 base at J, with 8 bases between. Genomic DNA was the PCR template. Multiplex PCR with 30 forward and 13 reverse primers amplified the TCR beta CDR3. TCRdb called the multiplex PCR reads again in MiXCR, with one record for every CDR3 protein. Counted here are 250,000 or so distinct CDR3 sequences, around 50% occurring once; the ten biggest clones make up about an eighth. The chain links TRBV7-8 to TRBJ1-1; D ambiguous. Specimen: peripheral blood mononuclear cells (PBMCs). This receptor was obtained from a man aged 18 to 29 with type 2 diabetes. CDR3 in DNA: TGTGCCAGCAGCTTATCACGGAAGAACACTGAAGCTTTCTTT. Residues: CASSLSRKNTEAFF. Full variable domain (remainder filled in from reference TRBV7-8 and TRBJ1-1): GAGVSQSPRYKVAKRGQDVALRCDPISGHVSLFWYQQALGQGPEFLTYFQNEAQLDKSGLPSDRFFAERPEGSVSTLKIQRTQQEDSAVYLCASSLSRKNTEAFFGQGTRLTVV.